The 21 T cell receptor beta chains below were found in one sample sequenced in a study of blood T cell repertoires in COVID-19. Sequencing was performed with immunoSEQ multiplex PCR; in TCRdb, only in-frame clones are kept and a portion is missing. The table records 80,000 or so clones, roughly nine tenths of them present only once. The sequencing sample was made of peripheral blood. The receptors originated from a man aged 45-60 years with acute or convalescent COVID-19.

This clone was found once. CDR3 residues: CASSSSTSGYTGELFF. The CDR3 DNA reads as TGCGCCAGCAGCTCCTCGACTAGCGGATACACCGGGGAGCTGTTTTTT. This chain joins TRBV5-1 and TRBJ2-2; 9 bases agree with TRBD2. Per germline, CDR1 SGHRS and CDR2 YFSETQ. Trimming at V came to 3 bases and at J to 3 bases, leaving 6 bases not matched to a gene. The CDR3 spans 16 residues.

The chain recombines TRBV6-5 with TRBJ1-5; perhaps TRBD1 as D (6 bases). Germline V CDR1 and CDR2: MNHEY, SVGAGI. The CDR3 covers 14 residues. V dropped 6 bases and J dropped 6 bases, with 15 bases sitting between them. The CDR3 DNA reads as TGTGCCAGCAGACCCACAGGGTGGGGTCAGCCCCAGCATTTT. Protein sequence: CASRPTGWGQPQHF.

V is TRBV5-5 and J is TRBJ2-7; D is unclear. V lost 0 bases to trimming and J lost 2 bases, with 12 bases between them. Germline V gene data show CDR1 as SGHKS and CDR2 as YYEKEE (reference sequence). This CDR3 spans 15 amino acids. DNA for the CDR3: TGTGCCAGCAGCTTGGCTCCCGGTTCCACCTACGAGCAGTACGTC. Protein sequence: CASSLAPGSTYEQYV.

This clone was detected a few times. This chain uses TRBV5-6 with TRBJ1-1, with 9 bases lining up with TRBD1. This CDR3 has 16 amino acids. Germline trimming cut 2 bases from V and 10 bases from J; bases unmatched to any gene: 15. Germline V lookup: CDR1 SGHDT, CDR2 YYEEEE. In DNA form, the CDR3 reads TGTGCCAGCAGCTTCGGGACAGGGAGCGTCGGTGCCGGAGCTTTCTTT. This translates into CASSFGTGSVGAGAFF.

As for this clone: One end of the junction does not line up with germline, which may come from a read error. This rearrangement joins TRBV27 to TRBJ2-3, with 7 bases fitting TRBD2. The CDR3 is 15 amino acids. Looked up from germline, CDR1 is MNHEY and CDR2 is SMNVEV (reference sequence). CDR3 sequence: CASRLSGWGGDTQYF. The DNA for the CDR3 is TGTGCCAGCAGATTATCAGGGTGGGGGGGAGATACGCAGTATTTT.

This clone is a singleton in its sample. In nucleotides, the CDR3 is TGTGCCAGCAGTTCCGAAAGAGGGCTTCATGAAGCTTTCTTT. The encoded protein is CASSSERGLHEAFF. The chain combines TRBV6-6 with TRBJ1-1, with D uncertain. This CDR3 is 14 amino acids long. The germline V gene has CDR1 MNHNY and CDR2 SVGAGI (reference sequence). Between the trimmed V and J ends, which lost 4 bases and 7 bases, there was a span of 16 bases.

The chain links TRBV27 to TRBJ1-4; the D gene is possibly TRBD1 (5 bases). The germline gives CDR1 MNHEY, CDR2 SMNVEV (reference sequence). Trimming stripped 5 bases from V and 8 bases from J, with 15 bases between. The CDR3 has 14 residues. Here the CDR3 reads CASSLGGKAEKLFF. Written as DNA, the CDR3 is TGTGCCAGCAGTCTCGGGGGAAAAGCAGAAAAACTGTTTTTT. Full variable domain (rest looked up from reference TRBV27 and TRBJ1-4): EAQVTQNPRYLITVTGKKLTVTCSQNMNHEYMSWYRQDPGLGLRQIYYSMNVEVTDKGDVPEGYKVSRKEKRNFPLILESPSPNQTSLYFCASSLGGKAEKLFFGSGTQLSVL.

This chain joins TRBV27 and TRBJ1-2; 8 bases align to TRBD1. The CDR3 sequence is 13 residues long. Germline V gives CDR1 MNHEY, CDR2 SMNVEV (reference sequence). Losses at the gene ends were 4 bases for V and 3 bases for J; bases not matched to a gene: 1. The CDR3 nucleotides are TGTGCCAGCAGTTGGGGACAGGACTATGGCTACACCTTC. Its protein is CASSWGQDYGYTF.

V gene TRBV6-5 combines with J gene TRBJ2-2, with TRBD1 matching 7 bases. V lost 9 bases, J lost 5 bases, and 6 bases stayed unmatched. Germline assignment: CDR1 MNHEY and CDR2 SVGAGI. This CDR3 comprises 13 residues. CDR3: CARGTVKTGELFF. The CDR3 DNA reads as TGTGCCAGAGGGACAGTGAAGACCGGGGAGCTGTTTTTT.

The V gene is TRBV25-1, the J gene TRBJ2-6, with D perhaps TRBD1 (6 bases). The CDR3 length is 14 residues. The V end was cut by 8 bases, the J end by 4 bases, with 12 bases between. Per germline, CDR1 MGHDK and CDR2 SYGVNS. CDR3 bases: TGTGCCAGCCGTCCCACAGGGGGGGCCAACGTCCTGACTTTC. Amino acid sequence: CASRPTGGANVLTF.

The CDR3 spells CASSITGMSPLHF. CDR3 nucleotide sequence: TGTGCCAGCAGCATTACAGGGATGTCACCCCTCCACTTT. V gene TRBV9 combines with J gene TRBJ1-6, with a weak D call TRBD1 (6 bases). Germline V gene lookup returns CDR1 SGDLS and CDR2 YYNGEE. Trimming pared 4 bases from V and 10 bases from J, leaving 12 bases between. This CDR3 region has 13 residues.

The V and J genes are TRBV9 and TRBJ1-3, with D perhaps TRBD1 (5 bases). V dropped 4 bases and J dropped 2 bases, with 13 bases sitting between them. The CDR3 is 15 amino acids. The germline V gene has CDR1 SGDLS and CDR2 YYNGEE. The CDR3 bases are TGTGCCAGCAGCCCCCAATTACAGGCTGGAAACACCATATATTTT. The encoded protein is CASSPQLQAGNTIYF. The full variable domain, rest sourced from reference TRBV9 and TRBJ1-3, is DSGVTQTPKHLITATGQRVTLRCSPRSGDLSVYWYQQSLDQGLQFLIQYYNGEERAKGNILERFSAQQFPDLHSELNLSSLELGDSALYFCASSPQLQAGNTIYFGEGSWLTVV.

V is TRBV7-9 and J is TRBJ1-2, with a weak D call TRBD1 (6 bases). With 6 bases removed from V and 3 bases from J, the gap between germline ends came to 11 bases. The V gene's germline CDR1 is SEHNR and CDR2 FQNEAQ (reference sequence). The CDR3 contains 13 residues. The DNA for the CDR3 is TGTGCCAGCAGTAAGGACAGTCACTATGGCTACACCTTC. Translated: CASSKDSHYGYTF.

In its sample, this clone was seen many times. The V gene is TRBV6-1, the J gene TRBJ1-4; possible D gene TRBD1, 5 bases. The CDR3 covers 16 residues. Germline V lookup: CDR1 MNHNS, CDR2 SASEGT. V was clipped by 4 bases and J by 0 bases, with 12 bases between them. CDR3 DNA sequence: TGTGCCAGCAGTGGATTGACAGCCACAACTAATGAAAAACTGTTTTTT. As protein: CASSGLTATTNEKLFF.

CDR3 sequence (DNA): TGTGCCAGCAGCCCCGGGGGGGGAGAGACCCAGTACTTC. As protein: CASSPGGGETQYF. This chain links TRBV11-3 with TRBJ2-5; 8 bases align to TRBD2. The CDR3 consists of 13 residues. The junction had 3 bases not matched to a gene; V was cut back by 5 bases and J by 4 bases. Germline V gene data show CDR1 as SGHNT and CDR2 as YENEEA.

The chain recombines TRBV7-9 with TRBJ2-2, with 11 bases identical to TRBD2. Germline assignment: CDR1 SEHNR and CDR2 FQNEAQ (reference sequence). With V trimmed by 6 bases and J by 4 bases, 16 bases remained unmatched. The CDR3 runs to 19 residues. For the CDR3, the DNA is TGTGCCAGCAGTACTAAGGGACCCGGGACTAGCGGTTCCACCGGGGAGCTGTTTTTT. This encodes CASSTKGPGTSGSTGELFF.

The CDR3 sequence is CATSEVGGEETQYF. For the CDR3, the DNA is TGTGCCACCAGTGAGGTTGGGGGGGAAGAGACCCAGTACTTC. V gene TRBV24-1 combines with J gene TRBJ2-5, with 7 bases lining up with TRBD2. The germline gives CDR1 KGHDR, CDR2 SFDVKD. Germline trimming cut 4 bases from V and 3 bases from J; bases unmatched to any gene: 4. There are 14 residues in the CDR3.

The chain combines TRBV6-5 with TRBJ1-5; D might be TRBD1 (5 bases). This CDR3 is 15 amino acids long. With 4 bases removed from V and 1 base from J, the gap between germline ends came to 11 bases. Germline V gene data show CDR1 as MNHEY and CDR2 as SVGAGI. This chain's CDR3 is CASSSQGFSNQPQHF. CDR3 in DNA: TGTGCCAGCAGTTCCCAGGGATTCAGCAATCAGCCCCAGCATTTT.

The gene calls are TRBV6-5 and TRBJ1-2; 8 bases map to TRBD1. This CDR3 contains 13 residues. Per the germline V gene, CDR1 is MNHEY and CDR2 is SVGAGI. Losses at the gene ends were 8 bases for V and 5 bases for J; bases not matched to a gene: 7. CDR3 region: CASGIRQGYGYTF. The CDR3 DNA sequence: TGTGCCAGCGGCATCAGACAGGGGTATGGCTACACCTTC.

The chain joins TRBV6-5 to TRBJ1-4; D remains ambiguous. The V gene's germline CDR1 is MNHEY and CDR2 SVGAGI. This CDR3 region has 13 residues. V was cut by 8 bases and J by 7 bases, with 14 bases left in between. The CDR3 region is CASSWEGSEKLFF. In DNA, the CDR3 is TGTGCCAGCTCCTGGGAGGGAAGTGAAAAACTGTTTTTT.

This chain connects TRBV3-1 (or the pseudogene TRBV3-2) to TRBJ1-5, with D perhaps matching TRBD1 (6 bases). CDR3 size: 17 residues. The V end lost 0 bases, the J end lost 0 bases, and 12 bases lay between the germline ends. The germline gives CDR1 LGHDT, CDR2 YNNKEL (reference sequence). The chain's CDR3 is CASSQDLVRGSNQPQHF. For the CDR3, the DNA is TGTGCCAGCAGCCAAGATCTCGTCAGGGGTAGCAATCAGCCCCAGCATTTT.